These T cell receptor beta chains were read from a single sample in a study of blood T cells in healthy people across ages. TCRdb analysed the 5' RACE reads with MiXCR anew, one entry per CDR3 protein. Of 650,000 to 950,000 distinct CDR3 sequences listed, under 55% are singletons. Material for sequencing was blood. These receptors were taken from a man in his 60s in good health. The CDR3 runs from the conserved cysteine through the conserved F or W. D genes are given only for firm matches. Only part of the rows carry a size: once, few, many, or a class if the clone is expanded.

v_call	j_call	clone_size	d_call	cdr3_nt	cdr3_aa
TRBV20-1	TRBJ1-2	few	TRBD1	TGCAGTGCCGAGGGGGCAGGCTATGGCTACACCTTC	CSAEGAGYGYTF
TRBV4-1	TRBJ2-5	few	.	TGCGCCAGCAGCCGCCGGGCGGTAGCGCGCCAAGAGACCCAGTACTTC	CASSRRAVARQETQYF
TRBV7-2	TRBJ2-7	few	.	TGTGCCAGCAGCTTAGGGAGTTACCCGAATACCTACGAGCAGTACTTC	CASSLGSYPNTYEQYF
TRBV3-1	TRBJ2-1	few	.	TGTGCCAGCAGCCAAGATCGGGAGGGGGCTGGTGAGCAGTTCTTC	CASSQDREGAGEQFF
TRBV20-1	TRBJ2-7	.	.	TGCAGTGCTAGGGACACCTCCTACGAGCAGTACTTC	CSARDTSYEQYF
TRBV28	TRBJ2-3	.	TRBD1	TGTGTCAGCAGTCCTCTCTGGGACAGGGGAGTTGCAGATACGCAGTATTTT	CVSSPLWDRGVADTQYF
TRBV20-1	TRBJ2-1	.	TRBD1	TGCAGTGCTCCGGGACAGGTCGGTAATGAGCAGTTCTTC	CSAPGQVGNEQFF
TRBV4-3	TRBJ2-3	few	.	TGCGCCAGCAGCCAAGTCATCCGGGTTGATACGCAGTATTTT	CASSQVIRVDTQYF
TRBV20-1	TRBJ2-3	.	TRBD1	TGCAGTGCAGTGGACAGGGTAAACACAGATACGCAGTATTTT	CSAVDRVNTDTQYF
TRBV20-1	TRBJ2-7	.	TRBD1	TGCAGTGCTAGAGATCGAGCGGGACAGGGTGTGTACGAGCAGTACTTC	CSARDRAGQGVYEQYF
TRBV7-6	TRBJ2-6	.	.	TGTGCCAGCAGCCTTATACAGGGGACTTCTGGGGCCAACGTCCTGACTTTC	CASSLIQGTSGANVLTF
TRBV14	TRBJ1-1	.	.	TGTGCCAGCAGCCAAGATGGGTTTGAAGCTTTCTTT	CASSQDGFEAFF
TRBV7-9	TRBJ1-1	.	.	TGTGCCAGCAGCTCGACAGACCTAAGGGGTGGCTCTGAAGCTTTCTTT	CASSSTDLRGGSEAFF
TRBV7-6	TRBJ2-6	.	TRBD2	TGTGCCAGCAGCTTATACAGGCTAGCGGGGGCGAGCTCTGGGGCCAACGTCCTGACTTTC	CASSLYRLAGASSGANVLTF
TRBV3-1	TRBJ2-5	.	TRBD1	TGTGCCGGCAGCCAAGAGGGGACAGGGATAGGGATTGAGTACTTC	CAGSQEGTGIGIEYF
TRBV5-6	TRBJ1-1	.	.	TGTGCCAGCCTCTTCAGGAATTGGGCGAACACTGAAGCTTTCTTT	CASLFRNWANTEAFF
TRBV18	TRBJ2-4	.	.	TGTGCCAGCTCATCATCCACAGGGACGCTAGCCAAAAACATTCAGTACTTC	CASSSSTGTLAKNIQYF
TRBV20-1	TRBJ2-7	.	TRBD2	TGCAGTGCAGCTCCTATGGCGGGGGAGAACTACGAGCAGTACTTC	CSAAPMAGENYEQYF
TRBV7-9	TRBJ2-3	.	TRBD1	TGTGCCAGCAGCTTTGGGACAGGAACTTCGGATACGCAGTATTTT	CASSFGTGTSDTQYF
TRBV29-1	TRBJ2-1	many	.	TGCAGCGTTTTCGGAGTTAGCCGAGAGCAGTTCTTC	CSVFGVSREQFF
TRBV20-1	TRBJ2-3	few	TRBD1	TGCAGTGCTGGAACGGGACAGGGTTCGCATACGCAGTATTTT	CSAGTGQGSHTQYF
TRBV4-3	TRBJ2-7	few	.	TGCGCCAGCAGCCAACATACAGGGCCAAGCTCCTACGAGCAGTACTTC	CASSQHTGPSSYEQYF
TRBV6-2/TRBV6-3	TRBJ1-6	.	.	TGTGCCAGCACCGCGACCAGGGAACGGGTCAATTCACCCCTCCACTTT	CASTATRERVNSPLHF
TRBV6-6	TRBJ2-3	few	.	TGTGCCAGCAGCTCCGAGTCAGATACGCAGTATTTT	CASSSESDTQYF
TRBV25-1	TRBJ1-6	.	.	TGTGCCAGCAGTGAATCGACCAATTCACCCCTCCACTTT	CASSESTNSPLHF
TRBV6-6	TRBJ1-4	few	.	TGTGCCAGCAGTTACTCGATCTGGGGGTCCGATGAAAAACTGTTTTTT	CASSYSIWGSDEKLFF
TRBV7-9	TRBJ2-1	few	.	TGTGCCAGCAGCTTAGAATCCCGTACTCAGTTCTTC	CASSLESRTQFF
TRBV21-1	TRBJ2-5	few	.	TGTGCCAGCAGCAAAGCCCCCGGCGGGCAAGAGACCCAGTACTTC	CASSKAPGGQETQYF
TRBV7-9	TRBJ2-5	many	TRBD2	TGTGCCAGCAGCACTAGCGGGGGGGCAGAGACCCAGTACTTC	CASSTSGGAETQYF
TRBV4-1	TRBJ2-3	.	TRBD2	TGCGCCAGCAGCCAATGGCTAGCGGGGGGTAGCACAGATACGCAGTATTTT	CASSQWLAGGSTDTQYF
TRBV4-2	TRBJ1-5	few	.	TGTGCCAGCAGCCAAGATGGGCTCTATAATCAGCCCCAGCATTTT	CASSQDGLYNQPQHF
TRBV6-2/TRBV6-3	TRBJ1-4	few	.	TGTGCCAGCAGTAGGACGGAAACTAATGAAAAACTGTTTTTT	CASSRTETNEKLFF
TRBV20-1	TRBJ2-4	few	TRBD1	TGCAGTGCCAGACCACAGGGGTCCAAAAACATTCAGTACTTC	CSARPQGSKNIQYF
TRBV30	TRBJ2-6	.	TRBD2	TGTGCCTGGAGTGTAATACTAGCGGGGGCTTCTTCCCTGACTTTC	CAWSVILAGASSLTF
TRBV7-9	TRBJ1-2	few	TRBD1	TGTGCCAGCAGCTTAGGACAGGGATTCTATGGCTACACCTTC	CASSLGQGFYGYTF
TRBV7-9	TRBJ2-3	.	.	TGTGCCAGCAGCTTAGGAAGGACTCCGGGAGATACGCAGTATTTT	CASSLGRTPGDTQYF
TRBV20-1	TRBJ2-1	.	.	TGCAGTGCTAGGCCAGGACTCCCTGGAGGCAATGAGCAGTTCTTC	CSARPGLPGGNEQFF
TRBV28	TRBJ2-5	.	.	TGTGCCAGCAGGGGGTGGGGCGGTCAAGAGACCCAGTACTTC	CASRGWGGQETQYF
TRBV7-2	TRBJ2-7	.	.	TGTGTCAGCAGCCCAACGTGGGCAACCTACGAGCAGTACTTC	CVSSPTWATYEQYF
TRBV12-3/TRBV12-4	TRBJ2-2	.	.	TGTGCCAGCAGAGGGAAGCTCACCGGGGAGCTGTTTTTT	CASRGKLTGELFF
TRBV12-5	TRBJ2-5	.	.	TGTGCTAGTGGTCCCCCGGGATATCGAGGGGAAGAGACCCAGTACTTC	CASGPPGYRGEETQYF
TRBV20-1	TRBJ2-3	few	TRBD2	TGCAGTGCTAGCCACGGACTAGTGACGACAGATACGCAGTATTTT	CSASHGLVTTDTQYF
TRBV30	TRBJ2-7	once	.	TGTGCCGGGTCTGGTAGTTTCGAGCAGTACTTC	CAGSGSFEQYF
TRBV10-3	TRBJ2-7	many	.	TGTGCCATCAGTGAGTCGAGAGGAAACTACGAGCAGTACTTC	CAISESRGNYEQYF
TRBV6-1	TRBJ2-3	.	TRBD2	TGTGCCAGCTCGAGAGCGGGGGGGCCCGTAGATACGCAGTATTTT	CASSRAGGPVDTQYF
TRBV2	TRBJ2-4	.	TRBD2	TGTGCCAGCAGTGATCACAGCGGGGGAGAAAACATTCAGTACTTC	CASSDHSGGENIQYF
TRBV30	TRBJ1-5	few	.	TGTGCCTGGAGTGTGAGGACTGATCAGCCCCAGCATTTT	CAWSVRTDQPQHF
TRBV20-1	TRBJ1-5	.	TRBD1	TGCAGTGCTAGAAGGACAGGGGCCCTCAATCAGCCCCGGCATTTT	CSARRTGALNQPRHF